Detailed here is one TCR beta chain. Sequencing used immunoSEQ multiplex PCR; TCRdb keeps in-frame clones, though not all of them. The sample yields around 54,000 clones, about nine tenths seen once. Trimming removed 1 base from V and 4 bases from J, with 13 bases in between. CDR3 length equals 15 residues. This sample is part of a study of blood T cell repertoires in COVID-19. V usage is TRBV23-1 and J usage is TRBJ1-2; D may be TRBD1 (5 bases). TRBV23-1 is placed among ORFs of uncertain function. The material sequenced was peripheral blood. The sequence derives from a woman aged 40 to 55 with active COVID-19. CDR3 protein: CASSQFRQISYGYTF. In nucleotides, the CDR3 is TGCGCCAGCAGTCAATTTAGACAGATTAGCTATGGCTACACCTTC.